What follows describes a single T cell receptor beta chain. Its antigen is not identified. Germline V gene lookup returns CDR1 GTSNPN and CDR2 SVGIG (reference sequence). Trimming pared 4 bases from V and 7 bases from J, leaving 10 bases between. The CDR3 spans 11 residues. The study reverse transcribed the entire isolated RNA, so it sequenced expressed TCRB transcripts. The assay was immunoSEQ multiplex PCR, and TCRdb's table has in-frame clones only and misses some. The sample yields over 120,000 clones, approximately 13% seen once. This specimen comes from a study of beta chain features in type 1 diabetes. The study, taken as a whole, reports: Moderately but significantly shorter TCRB CDR3s were found in Type 1 diabetes patients in all four CD4+ subsets. Patients with type 1 diabetes carried fewer insertions and had more deletions at their VDJ junctions. There was a possibility that cDNA sequencing over-represented cells with high TCR expression.

The collection from each donor was one heparinised blood draw averaging roughly 100 mL. Sequences were obtained from central memory CD4+ T cells from blood. The gene calls are TRBV30 and TRBJ1-1; possibly TRBD1 for D (5 bases). The receptor comes from a man aged 18 to 30 with type 1 diabetes. The CDR3 DNA is TGTGCCTGGACAGGCAGGGTTGAAGCTTTCTTT. This translates into CAWTGRVEAFF.